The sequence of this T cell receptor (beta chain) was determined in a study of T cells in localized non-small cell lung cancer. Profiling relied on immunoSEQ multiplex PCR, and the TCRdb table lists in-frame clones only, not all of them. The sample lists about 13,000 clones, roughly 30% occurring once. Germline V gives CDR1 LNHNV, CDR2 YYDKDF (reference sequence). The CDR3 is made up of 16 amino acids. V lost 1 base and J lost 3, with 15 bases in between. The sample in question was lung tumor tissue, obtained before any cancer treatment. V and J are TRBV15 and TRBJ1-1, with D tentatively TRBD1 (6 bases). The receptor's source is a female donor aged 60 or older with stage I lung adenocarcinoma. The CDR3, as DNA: TGTGCCACCAGCAGAGGTTATAGGGGGGAGTACACTGAAGCTTTCTTT. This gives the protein CATSRGYRGEYTEAFF.